The entry below describes one TCR beta chain. Its antigen is currently unknown. Trimming took 0 bases from V and 3 from J, leaving 15 bases between them. The CDR3 is made up of 16 amino acids. Germline CDR1 reads SGHKS; CDR2 reads YYEKEE (reference sequence). Treatment meaning: approximately 10-day PBMC culture with coronavirus spike peptide pools or control peptides (ViraFEST assay). Harvesting of the unexposed donor's CD4+ T cells predated the COVID-19 pandemic (2011-2018). IL-2 at approximately 10 IU/ml and peptide pools at 9 to 10 ug/ml were added to PBMCs cultured at roughly 2 million per well. The authors isolated CD4+ T cells by negative selection after 10 to 11 days of culture. These data belong to a study of vaccination and CD4 T cells after COVID-19. In the study overall: The convalescents comprised six males and four females, two of them Hispanic.

Researchers used the Oncomine TCR Beta short-read assay to sequence DNA from cultured CD4+ T cells. Investigators isolated genomic DNA from cultured CD4+ T cells. In TCRdb, the PCR reads were re-called with MiXCR into one record per CDR3 protein. The table has roughly 11,000 distinct CDR3 sequences, approximately 37% seen once. This clonotype originated in a human donor in good health. This rearrangement joins TRBV5-5 to TRBJ1-2, with D unresolved. The sequencing sample was made of CD4+ T cells from blood, cultured in vitro. The CDR3 region has the DNA TGTGCCAGCAGCTTGGGGGGAGCCGGAGGACACTATGGCTACACCTTC. This encodes CASSLGGAGGHYGYTF.